This T cell receptor (beta chain) was identified during a study of PD-1 blockade in mismatch repair-deficient tumors. This CDR3 spans 13 amino acids. The V and J ends lost 3 bases and 5 bases, in that order; junction bases with no gene match: 3. Germline values: CDR1 KGHSH, CDR2 LQKENI. All patients were mismatch repair deficient, assessed by either PCR or immunohistochemistry. TCRs were sequenced from a few patients responding to pembrolizumab. Produced via immunoSEQ multiplex PCR; TCRdb's table is partial and in-frame only. Of over 100,000 clones listed, about 74% were seen once; the top ten hold around 4.7%.

This TCR was recovered from an adult with mismatch repair-deficient cancer. The material sequenced was peripheral blood, taken about 60 weeks after starting pembrolizumab. The V gene is TRBV18, the J gene TRBJ2-7; 8 nucleotides line up with TRBD1. Written as DNA, the CDR3 is TGTGCCAGCTCACCGGGACAGGATAACGAGCAGTACTTC. It specifies CASSPGQDNEQYF.